The 2 T cell receptor beta chains below come from one sample, sequenced in a study of T cells after posttransplantation cyclophosphamide. Using immunoSEQ multiplex PCR, the repertoire was profiled, and TCRdb retains in-frame clones only, with some absent. The sample contains 25,000 to 35,000 clones, about 87% of which appear only once. The sample was PBMCs. The source of these receptors is a woman aged 40 to 50 with a blood cancer, CMV-positive, and with a related stem cell donor.

This CDR3 is CASSLGLGLNIDTQYF. The CDR3 DNA sequence: TGTGCCAGCAGCTTAGGATTGGGACTAAACATTGATACGCAGTATTTT. This chain links TRBV11-3 with TRBJ2-3, with TRBD2 identical over 7 bases. The V gene's germline CDR1 is SGHNT and CDR2 YENEEA. This CDR3 comprises 16 residues. Trimming removed 1 base from V and 6 bases from J; junction bases left unmatched: 10.

The V call is TRBV7-3, the J call TRBJ1-2; no clear D gene. Germline assignment: CDR1 SGHTA and CDR2 FQGTGA. V lost 1 base to trimming and J lost 2 bases, with 8 bases between them. This CDR3 has 14 amino acids. CDR3 in amino acids: CASSLMPRNYGYTF. In DNA, the CDR3 is TGTGCCAGCAGCTTAATGCCCAGAAACTATGGCTACACCTTC. Variable domain in full (rest from reference TRBV7-3 and TRBJ1-2): GAGVSQTPSNKVTEKGKYVELRCDPISGHTALYWYRQSLGQGPEFLIYFQGTGAADDSGLPNDRFFAVRPEGSVSTLKIQRTERGDSAVYLCASSLMPRNYGYTFGSGTRLTVV.